This is a list of T cell receptor beta chains from one sample in a study of T cells in Graves' hyperthyroidism and ophthalmopathy. TCRdb reanalysed the multiplex PCR reads using MiXCR and keeps one entry per CDR3 protein. The sample includes 250,000 to 300,000 distinct CDR3 sequences, more than 12% of them seen just once. Sequences were obtained from blood. Every receptor here comes from a woman aged 40 to 55 with Graves' hyperthyroidism that later progressed to Graves' ophthalmopathy. Both conserved end residues are part of each CDR3. D genes are given only for firm matches. Clone size is shown for a subset of rows, as once, few, many or a class of expanded clone.

clone_size	v_call	j_call	d_call	cdr3_aa	cdr3_nt
.	TRBV20-1	TRBJ2-7	.	CSAPPGLSVVREQYF	TGCAGTGCTCCACCAGGACTATCGGTAGTGCGTGAGCAGTACTTC
once	TRBV9	TRBJ2-1	TRBD2	CASSEGLAGMYNEQFF	TGTGCCAGCAGCGAGGGACTAGCGGGGATGTACAATGAGCAGTTCTTC
many	TRBV20-1	TRBJ2-2	.	CSATPGAGNTGELFF	TGCAGTGCTACCCCAGGGGCGGGGAACACCGGGGAGCTGTTTTTT
many	TRBV27	TRBJ2-7	TRBD2	CASSLYGRGLAGRYEQYF	TGTGCCAGCAGTTTATACGGACGGGGACTAGCGGGACGCTACGAGCAGTACTTC
many	TRBV28	TRBJ2-2	.	CASSQDSLGGELFF	TGTGCCAGCAGTCAGGACAGTCTCGGCGGGGAGCTGTTTTTT
few	TRBV6-1	TRBJ1-1	.	CASAALQGAFF	TGTGCCAGCGCCGCCCTCCAGGGAGCTTTCTTT
many	TRBV10-1	TRBJ1-1	.	CASREQLNTEAFF	TGCGCCAGCCGGGAACAGCTGAACACTGAAGCTTTCTTT
many	TRBV19	TRBJ1-2	TRBD1	CASSLRQGGHCTF	TGTGCCAGTAGTCTGCGACAGGGGGGACATTGCACCTTC
many	TRBV7-2	TRBJ2-7	TRBD2	CASSPILAGGSPFAYEQYF	TGTGCCAGCAGCCCCATTTTGGCGGGAGGGTCCCCTTTTGCCTACGAGCAGTACTTC
many	TRBV6-1	TRBJ2-1	.	CASSEYLGGNEQFF	TGTGCCAGCAGTGAATACCTGGGAGGAAATGAGCAGTTCTTC
.	TRBV7-8	TRBJ1-1	.	CASSSRTSSSNTEAFF	TGTGCCAGCAGCTCCCGGACCAGTAGTTCGAACACTGAAGCTTTCTTT
few	TRBV15	TRBJ1-4	TRBD1	CATHLAGGTNEKLFF	TGTGCCACCCATCTTGCAGGGGGAACTAATGAAAAACTGTTTTTT
few	TRBV4-1	TRBJ1-4	TRBD1	CASSQERTGEKLFF	TGCGCCAGCAGCCAAGAGAGGACAGGAGAAAAACTGTTTTTT
.	TRBV5-1	TRBJ2-6	.	CASSLMDSGANVLTF	TGCGCCAGCAGCTTGATGGACTCTGGGGCCAACGTCCTGACTTTC